These T cell receptor beta chains were read from a single sample in a study of technical replicates of blood from several donors. The data were produced by immunoSEQ multiplex PCR, yet TCRdb's version contains in-frame clones alone and is incomplete. This table has some 15,000 clones, around 83% appearing once. What was sequenced was PBMCs. The receptor source for this set is a human donor in good health. Both conserved end residues are part of each CDR3. The D gene is left open where the match is weak. Clone size, where shown, is once, few, many, or a class for clones that have expanded.

size: -; V: TRBV13; D: TRBD1; J: TRBJ1-1; CDR3: CASSLEGADTEAFF; DNA: TGTGCCAGCAGCTTAGAGGGGGCGGACACTGAAGCTTTCTTT
size: once; V: TRBV5-1; D: TRBD1; J: TRBJ2-5; CDR3: CASSHGTGRETQYF; DNA: TGCGCCAGCAGCCATGGGACAGGGAGGGAGACCCAGTACTTC
size: -; V: TRBV28; D: -; J: TRBJ2-3; CDR3: CASSTFDSLRPGSTDTQYF; DNA: TGTGCCAGCAGTACCTTCGATTCCCTTCGACCGGGGAGCACAGATACGCAGTATTTT
size: -; V: TRBV30; D: -; J: TRBJ2-7; CDR3: CAWSVQVGANKAYEQYF; DNA: TGTGCCTGGAGTGTCCAAGTGGGAGCGAATAAAGCCTACGAGCAGTACTTC
size: -; V: TRBV2; D: -; J: TRBJ2-5; CDR3: CASGQWETQYF; DNA: TGTGCCAGCGGACAATGGGAGACCCAGTACTTC
size: -; V: TRBV29-1; D: -; J: TRBJ2-7; CDR3: CSVRDPGDGEQYF; DNA: TGCAGCGTGCGGGACCCCGGTGACGGCGAGCAGTACTTC
size: -; V: TRBV19; D: -; J: TRBJ1-1; CDR3: CASSSDSSYTEAFF; DNA: TGTGCCAGTAGTTCCGATAGTTCGTACACTGAAGCTTTCTTT
size: -; V: TRBV6-1; D: TRBD1; J: TRBJ1-5; CDR3: CASSYQGVGQPQHF; DNA: TGTGCCAGCAGCTACCAGGGGGTGGGTCAGCCCCAGCATTTT
size: -; V: TRBV5-1; D: TRBD2; J: TRBJ2-7; CDR3: CASSFGRASGRYEQYF; DNA: TGCGCCAGCAGCTTTGGCCGGGCTAGCGGGAGGTACGAGCAGTACTTC
size: -; V: TRBV15; D: -; J: TRBJ2-7; CDR3: CATSRDVQGSSYEQYF; DNA: TGTGCCACCAGCAGAGATGTTCAGGGGAGCTCCTACGAGCAGTACTTC
size: few; V: TRBV19; D: -; J: TRBJ2-7; CDR3: CASGVGLHRSYEQYF; DNA: TGTGCCAGTGGCGTCGGACTACACCGCTCCTACGAGCAGTACTTC
size: -; V: TRBV9; D: -; J: TRBJ2-5; CDR3: CASSGGTSQETQYF; DNA: TGTGCCAGCAGCGGAGGGACAAGCCAAGAGACCCAGTACTTC
size: -; V: TRBV10-2; D: TRBD2; J: TRBJ2-2; CDR3: CASSGAGGFAGELFF; DNA: TGCGCCAGCAGTGGAGCGGGAGGATTCGCCGGGGAGCTGTTTTTT
size: -; V: TRBV7-9; D: TRBD1; J: TRBJ2-1; CDR3: CASSSPGQGDNEQFF; DNA: TGTGCCAGCAGCTCCCCGGGACAGGGGGACAATGAGCAGTTCTTC
size: -; V: TRBV28; D: -; J: TRBJ1-5; CDR3: CASSLGSAFNQPQHF; DNA: TGTGCCAGCAGTTTGGGGAGTGCTTTCAATCAGCCCCAGCATTTT
size: -; V: TRBV10-1; D: TRBD2; J: TRBJ2-3; CDR3: CASSASGPTDTQYF; DNA: TGCGCCAGCAGCGCTAGCGGCCCCACAGATACGCAGTATTTT
size: -; V: TRBV4-2; D: -; J: TRBJ2-7; CDR3: CASSQEQNSYEQYF; DNA: TGTGCCAGCAGCCAAGAGCAGAACTCCTACGAGCAGTACTTC
size: -; V: TRBV5-6; D: TRBD1; J: TRBJ2-7; CDR3: CASSLVGTGMTYEQYF; DNA: TGTGCCAGCAGCTTAGTGGGGACAGGGATGACCTACGAGCAGTACTTC
size: -; V: TRBV5-1; D: TRBD1; J: TRBJ2-1; CDR3: CASSSGTGAWNEQFF; DNA: TGCGCCAGCAGTTCCGGGACAGGGGCATGGAATGAGCAGTTCTTC
size: few; V: TRBV2; D: -; J: TRBJ2-7; CDR3: CASSEWTQALYEQYF; DNA: TGTGCCAGCAGTGAATGGACACAGGCCCTTTACGAGCAGTACTTC
size: -; V: TRBV28; D: TRBD2; J: TRBJ2-1; CDR3: CASSLLGGRAINEQFF; DNA: TGTGCCAGCAGTTTATTAGGCGGGAGGGCAATAAATGAGCAGTTCTTC
size: -; V: TRBV4-2; D: TRBD2; J: TRBJ2-1; CDR3: CASSQGGTSGNNEQFF; DNA: TGTGCCAGCAGCCAAGGTGGGACTAGCGGAAACAATGAGCAGTTCTTC
size: once; V: TRBV5-1; D: -; J: TRBJ1-4; CDR3: CASAVAGENEKLFF; DNA: TGCGCCAGCGCCGTTGCAGGGGAAAATGAAAAACTGTTTTTT
size: -; V: TRBV19; D: -; J: TRBJ1-2; CDR3: CASRNRELYGYTF; DNA: TGTGCCAGTAGGAACAGGGAACTCTATGGCTACACCTTC
size: -; V: TRBV9; D: TRBD1; J: TRBJ2-7; CDR3: CASSATDRPSYEQYF; DNA: TGTGCCAGCAGCGCGACGGACAGGCCTTCCTACGAGCAGTACTTC
size: -; V: TRBV18; D: TRBD1; J: TRBJ2-7; CDR3: CASSGQGNYEQYF; DNA: TGTGCCAGCTCAGGACAGGGTAACTACGAGCAGTACTTC
size: few; V: TRBV5-6; D: -; J: TRBJ2-7; CDR3: CASSRGGEQYF; DNA: TGTGCCAGCAGCCGAGGGGGCGAGCAGTACTTC
size: -; V: TRBV6-1; D: -; J: TRBJ1-5; CDR3: CASSEADTYHQPQHF; DNA: TGTGCCAGCAGTGAAGCCGACACTTATCATCAGCCCCAGCATTTT